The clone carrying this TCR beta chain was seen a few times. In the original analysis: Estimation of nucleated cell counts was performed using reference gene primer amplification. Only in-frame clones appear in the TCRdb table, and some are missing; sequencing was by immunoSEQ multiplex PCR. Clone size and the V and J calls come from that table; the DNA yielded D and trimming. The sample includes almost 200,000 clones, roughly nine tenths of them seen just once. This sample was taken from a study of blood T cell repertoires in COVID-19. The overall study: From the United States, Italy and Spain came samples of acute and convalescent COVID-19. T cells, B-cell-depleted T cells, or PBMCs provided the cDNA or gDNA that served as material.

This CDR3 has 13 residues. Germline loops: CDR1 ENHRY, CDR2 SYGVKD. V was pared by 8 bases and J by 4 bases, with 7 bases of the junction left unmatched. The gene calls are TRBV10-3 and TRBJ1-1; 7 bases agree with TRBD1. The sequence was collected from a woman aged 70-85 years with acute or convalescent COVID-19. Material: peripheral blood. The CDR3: CAIARGAGTEAFF. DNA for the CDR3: TGTGCCATCGCCAGGGGGGCAGGCACTGAAGCTTTCTTT.